Following are 18 T cell receptor beta chains from one sample sequenced in a study of blood T cell repertoires in COVID-19. Profiling relied on immunoSEQ multiplex PCR, and the TCRdb table lists in-frame clones only, not all of them. The table lists some 200,000 clones, around 81% of them singletons. The sequenced material came from PBMCs or T cells enriched from blood (not recorded which). The receptors were gathered from a woman aged 50 to 65 with acute COVID-19.

V gene TRBV5-1 combines with J gene TRBJ2-1, with 9 bases matching TRBD2. Germline CDR1 SGHRS, CDR2 YFSETQ. V trimming: 4 bases; J trimming: 4 bases; junction bases outside the gene matches: 6. This CDR3 has 15 amino acids. The CDR3 region is CASSAGTSSYNEQFF. The CDR3 nucleotides read TGCGCCAGCAGCGCCGGGACTAGCAGTTACAATGAGCAGTTCTTC.

Notes on this clone: Other DNA sequences from this sample encode an identical CDR3 as well. The chain has TRBV13 and TRBJ2-1; 13 nucleotides agree with TRBD2. With V trimmed by 1 base and J by 4 bases, 4 bases remained unmatched. Germline assignment: CDR1 PRHDT and CDR2 FYEKMQ (reference sequence). The CDR3 sequence is 17 residues long. The CDR3 region is CASSLEPTSGGYNEQFF. Here the CDR3 DNA reads TGTGCCAGCAGCTTAGAACCGACTAGCGGGGGGTACAATGAGCAGTTCTTC.

This chain uses TRBV19 with TRBJ2-7; 10 positions match TRBD2. CDR1 and CDR2 from the germline V gene are LNHDA and SQIVND (reference sequence). Trimming removed 5 bases from V and 3 bases from J; junction bases left unmatched: 7. The CDR3 consists of 15 residues. The CDR3 sequence is CASSLSSGGLYEQYF. The CDR3 DNA reads as TGTGCCAGTAGTCTCTCTAGCGGGGGCCTCTACGAGCAGTACTTC. Supplemented by reference TRBV19 and TRBJ2-7, the full variable domain reads DGGITQSPKYLFRKEGQNVTLSCEQNLNHDAMYWYRQDPGQGLRLIYYSQIVNDFQKGDIAEGYSVSREKKESFPLTVTSAQKNPTAFYLCASSLSSGGLYEQYFGPGTRLTVT.

This clone is deemed medium-sized. The chain has TRBV11-3 and TRBJ1-2; D is uncertain. The germline V gene has CDR1 SGHNT and CDR2 YENEEA. This CDR3 has 13 amino acids. Trimming stripped 5 bases from V and 5 bases from J, with 12 bases between. Here the CDR3 reads CASSPQAEYGYTF. In nucleotides, the CDR3 is TGTGCCAGCAGCCCCCAAGCGGAGTATGGCTACACCTTC. Looking up the rest from reference TRBV11-3 and TRBJ1-2 gives the full variable domain: EAGVVQSPRYKIIEKKQPVAFWCNPISGHNTLYWYLQNLGQGPELLIRYENEEAVDDSQLPKDRFSAERLKGVDSTLKIQPAELGDSAVYLCASSPQAEYGYTFGSGTRLTVV.

The chain is built from TRBV15 and TRBJ2-2, with 8 bases fitting TRBD2. V shed 4 bases, J shed 6 bases, and the junction held 7 bases outside the gene matches. Germline lookup yields CDR1 LNHNV and CDR2 YYDKDF (reference sequence). This CDR3 has 15 residues. CDR3 amino acids: CATSISSGRAGELFF. The CDR3 bases are TGTGCCACCAGCATCTCTAGCGGGCGTGCCGGGGAGCTGTTTTTT.

The chain has TRBV28 and TRBJ1-5; 8 positions agree with TRBD1. Trimming cost V 5 bases and J 11 bases; bases outside gene matches: 11. Germline CDR1 reads MDHEN; CDR2 reads SYDVKM. There are 14 residues in the CDR3. DNA for the CDR3: TGTGCCAGCAGTACCTACAGGGGGGGCGTGGCCCAGCATTTT. This encodes CASSTYRGGVAQHF.

This rearrangement joins TRBV19 to TRBJ2-1; TRBD2 matches 7 bases. Germline-derived CDR1 and CDR2 are LNHDA and SQIVND (reference sequence). V was clipped by 8 bases and J by 0 bases; unmatched bases: 7. The CDR3 is made up of 15 amino acids. In DNA form, the CDR3 reads TGTGCCAGTCGAAGGGCGGGGGACTCCTACAATGAGCAGTTCTTC. It yields the protein CASRRAGDSYNEQFF.

The J gene is TRBJ1-2, the V gene TRBV7-2; 7 bases match TRBD1. CDR3 length: 13 residues. V lost 3 bases to trimming and J lost 8 bases; unmatched junction nucleotides: 6. Germline V gene lookup returns CDR1 SGHTA and CDR2 FQGNSA. The chain's CDR3 is CASSFRDRPGYTF. CDR3 coding DNA: TGTGCCAGCAGCTTCCGGGACAGACCCGGCTACACCTTC.

The table lists this clone with a few counts. This chain uses TRBV19 with TRBJ2-7, with 8 bases that match TRBD1. Trimming at V came to 8 bases and at J to 4 bases, leaving 4 bases not matched to a gene. The CDR3 loop spans 12 amino acids. CDR1 and CDR2 (germline): LNHDA, SQIVND (reference sequence). The CDR3 spells CASGDRLYEQYF. DNA of the CDR3: TGTGCCAGTGGGGACAGGCTGTACGAGCAGTACTTC. Combining the CDR3 with reference TRBV19 and TRBJ2-7 gives the whole variable domain DGGITQSPKYLFRKEGQNVTLSCEQNLNHDAMYWYRQDPGQGLRLIYYSQIVNDFQKGDIAEGYSVSREKKESFPLTVTSAQKNPTAFYLCASGDRLYEQYFGPGTRLTVT.

Here the CDR3 reads CASSSPGLRNSPLHF. The CDR3 DNA follows: TGTGCCAGCAGCTCACCGGGACTTCGTAATTCACCCCTCCACTTT. The J gene is TRBJ1-6, the V gene TRBV7-2; TRBD1 is a possible D gene (5 bases). Trimming pared 4 bases from V and 6 bases from J, leaving 13 bases between. The V gene's germline CDR1 is SGHTA and CDR2 FQGNSA. CDR3 length: 15 residues.

The CDR3 loop reads CASSPGQGEMGSPLHF. The CDR3 nucleotides are TGTGCCAGCAGCCCAGGACAGGGAGAAATGGGATCACCCCTCCACTTT. The J gene is TRBJ1-6, the V gene TRBV7-2; 8 positions agree with TRBD1. The CDR3 has 16 amino acids. J gave up 10 bases and V 5 bases, and 13 bases lay outside the gene matches. Looked up from germline, CDR1 is SGHTA and CDR2 is FQGNSA.

This clone appeared a few times. CDR3 loop: CASSLSLMNTEAFF. The CDR3 DNA reads as TGTGCCAGCAGTCTCTCACTAATGAACACTGAAGCTTTCTTT. The chain joins TRBV9 to TRBJ1-1; unclear D gene. The CDR3 sequence is 14 residues long. V was trimmed by 5 bases and J by 0 bases, leaving 11 bases between them. Germline V gene data show CDR1 as SGDLS and CDR2 as YYNGEE.

The CDR3 here is CASGDRETYGYTF. DNA for the CDR3: TGTGCCAGTGGGGACAGGGAAACCTATGGCTACACCTTC. V and J are TRBV2 and TRBJ1-2; 9 bases are shared with TRBD1. Trimming at V came to 9 bases and at J to 4 bases, leaving 6 bases not matched to a gene. Germline V gene data show CDR1 as SNHLY and CDR2 as FYNNEI. The CDR3 totals 13 residues.

The rearrangement joins TRBV2 to TRBJ2-7, with D maybe TRBD2 (6 bases). Trimming left V 8 bases short and J 6 bases short, with 17 bases between. This CDR3 has 13 residues. CDR1 and CDR2 (germline): SNHLY, FYNNEI. The CDR3 nucleotides read TGTGCCAGCTCGCGGACTCCGCGGGGCGAGCAGTACTTC. Its translation: CASSRTPRGEQYF.

This clone was seen a few times. The gene calls are TRBV27 and TRBJ2-7; 7 bases line up with TRBD1. J was trimmed by 2 bases and V by 3 bases; bases with no gene match: 10. Germline CDR1 is MNHEY and CDR2 is SMNVEV (reference sequence). This CDR3 is built from 16 residues. CDR3 coding DNA: TGTGCCAGCAGTTTGCGAGGTGAGACAGGGACCTACGAGCAGTACTTC. This codes for CASSLRGETGTYEQYF.

This clone has just one count. The chain combines TRBV7-3 with TRBJ2-7; 8 nucleotides line up with TRBD1. Germline V lookup: CDR1 SGHTA, CDR2 FQGTGA. The ends lost 5 bases at V and 7 bases at J; junction bases unmatched: 10. The CDR3 extends over 14 amino acids. For the CDR3, the DNA is TGTGCCAGCAGCCAGGACAGGGTTCAGGGAGAGCAGTACTTC. This sequence encodes CASSQDRVQGEQYF.

This clone was seen only a few times. The V gene is TRBV27, the J gene TRBJ2-7; the match to TRBD2 covers 8 bases. The V segment lost 11 bases and the J segment 5 bases; nucleotides outside the gene matches: 8. Germline V gene lookup returns CDR1 MNHEY and CDR2 SMNVEV (reference sequence). This CDR3 has 12 amino acids. The CDR3 loop is CAAQGLAHEQYF. In nucleotides, the CDR3 is TGTGCCGCACAAGGACTAGCCCACGAGCAGTACTTC.

The chain carries TRBV28 and TRBJ1-5, with 8 bases fitting TRBD1. Germline V lookup: CDR1 MDHEN, CDR2 SYDVKM. V shed 5 bases, J shed 7 bases, and the junction held 10 bases outside the gene matches. The CDR3 contains 15 residues. CDR3 nucleotides: TGTGCCAGCAGTCTCCCCGACAGGGGTCTACAGCCCCAGCATTTT. This translates into CASSLPDRGLQPQHF. The whole variable domain, remainder taken from reference TRBV28 and TRBJ1-5, is DVKVTQSSRYLVKRTGEKVFLECVQDMDHENMFWYRQDPGLGLRLIYFSYDVKMKEKGDIPEGYSVSREKKERFSLILESASTNQTSMYLCASSLPDRGLQPQHFGDGTRLSIL.